Listed below are T cell receptor beta chains from one sample, sequenced in a study of blood T cell repertoires in COVID-19. The table came from immunoSEQ multiplex PCR; TCRdb's copy has only in-frame clones and leaves some out. The sample records about 250,000 clones, about 86% being singletons. Specimen: peripheral blood. The receptors shown here come from a man aged 35 to 55 with active or convalescent COVID-19. CDR3s include the opening cysteine and the closing phenylalanine or tryptophan. The D gene is left open where the match is weak. Size values are once, few and many counts, or a class for expanded clones, and some rows have none.

V	J	size	D	DNA	CDR3
TRBV30	TRBJ1-3	NA	TRBD1	TGTGCCTGGAGGGCCCGGGACAGGGGGAAAATGTACACTGGAAACACCATATATTTT	CAWRARDRGKMYTGNTIYF
TRBV18	TRBJ2-3	NA	TRBD1	TGTGCCAGCTCACCACCGTCAGGGGGAAACACAGATACGCAGTATTTT	CASSPPSGGNTDTQYF
TRBV19	TRBJ2-7	NA	TRBD1	TGTGCCAGTAGTCCCGGGACAGGATACGAGCAGTACTTC	CASSPGTGYEQYF
TRBV7-9	TRBJ2-1	NA	NA	TGTGCCAGCAGGCCTTCAGGGGTACTTTACAATGAGCAGTTCTTC	CASRPSGVLYNEQFF
TRBV7-6	TRBJ2-1	NA	TRBD2	TGTGCCAGCAGCTTACGGGGACGGGAGGGCCTAAACAATGAGCAGTTCTTC	CASSLRGREGLNNEQFF
TRBV7-3	TRBJ2-1	once	NA	TGTGCCAGCAGCTTAACGCGTTCCGATGAGCAGTTCTTC	CASSLTRSDEQFF
TRBV5-1	TRBJ1-1	once	TRBD1	TGCGCCAGCAGCTTGGATGGAGGGGGCACCGAAGCTTTCTTT	CASSLDGGGTEAFF
TRBV30	TRBJ2-3	NA	TRBD2	TGTGCCTGGAAGTGGACTAGCGGGAGAGATACGCAGTATTTT	CAWKWTSGRDTQYF
TRBV28	TRBJ1-4	NA	NA	TGTGCCAGCAGTTTTAACAAATGGGAAAAACTGTTTTTT	CASSFNKWEKLFF
TRBV6-1	TRBJ2-3	NA	TRBD1	TGTGCCAGCAGTGAAGTTCTGGGACAGGGGAAAGATACGCAGTATTTT	CASSEVLGQGKDTQYF
TRBV29-1	TRBJ1-2	few	NA	TGCAGCTTCAGGGATAACTATGGCTACACCTTC	CSFRDNYGYTF
TRBV14	TRBJ1-2	once	TRBD1	TGTGCCAGCAGCCAAGGGACAGGGGAACGCAACTATGGCTACACCTTC	CASSQGTGERNYGYTF